The clone carrying this T cell receptor beta chain has just a few counts. The antigen remains unidentified. Trimming removed 1 base at V and 4 bases at J, with 7 bases between. Looked up from germline, CDR1 is SQVTM and CDR2 is ANQGSEA. CDR3 length: 12 residues. Two lung cancer pathologists independently confirmed each histologic diagnosis. Method: immunoSEQ multiplex PCR; TCRdb's copy keeps in-frame clones and lacks some. The repertoire includes around 5,700 clones, under 85% of them detected once, and roughly 9.2% sits in the top ten. The data belong to a study of immune evolution from preneoplasia to lung adenocarcinoma. Findings and caveats of the study: Later-stage lesions appeared to have more T cells, more diversity, less clonality. Normal lung had the highest top T cell clone frequencies.

Sequenced: FFPE adjacent normal lung tissue. The rearrangement joins TRBV29-1 to TRBJ1-2; D is ambiguous. The origin of this receptor is a donor aged 70 or over with lung adenocarcinoma. The CDR3 sequence is CSVEGSFYGYTF. Written as DNA, the CDR3 is TGCAGCGTTGAAGGCAGCTTCTATGGCTACACCTTC.